The 29 T cell receptor beta chains below were found in one sample sequenced in a study of blood T cell repertoires in COVID-19. The method was immunoSEQ multiplex PCR; TCRdb's version includes in-frame clones alone and lacks a portion of them. The sample lists approximately 140,000 clones; about 91% were seen once. Sequencing input: peripheral blood. These receptors were taken from a woman aged 55-75 years with acute or convalescent COVID-19.

The chain recombines TRBV5-4 with TRBJ1-4; no clear D gene. CDR1 and CDR2 from the germline V gene are SGHNT and YYREEE (reference sequence). V was clipped by 2 bases and J by 8 bases, with 13 bases between them. This CDR3 is 14 amino acids long. In nucleotides, the CDR3 is TGTGCCAGCAGCTTAGGAGGCCCTGGGGAAAAACTGTTTTTT. This codes for CASSLGGPGEKLFF.

The rearrangement links TRBV6-5 to TRBJ1-2, with D perhaps matching TRBD1 (6 bases). Trimming took 5 bases from V and 0 from J, leaving 10 bases between them. The CDR3 runs to 14 residues. CDR1 is MNHEY, CDR2 SVGAGI, per germline. The CDR3 protein is CASSPAGANYGYTF. The CDR3 DNA sequence: TGTGCCAGCAGTCCAGCAGGGGCTAACTATGGCTACACCTTC.

This CDR3 is CATRITGSSEAFF. The CDR3 DNA reads as TGTGCCACCCGGATAACAGGGTCCAGTGAAGCTTTCTTT. This chain joins TRBV7-8 and TRBJ1-1, with D perhaps TRBD1 (6 bases). Deletions cut 10 bases from V and 7 bases from J, with 19 bases between. Per the germline V gene, CDR1 is SGHVS and CDR2 is FQNEAQ. The CDR3 covers 13 residues.

The chain combines TRBV10-3 with TRBJ2-5; a possible D gene is TRBD2 (5 bases). This CDR3 has 16 residues. The V gene lost 0 bases and the J gene lost 4 bases, with 15 bases spanning the gap. Germline CDR1 and CDR2: ENHRY and SYGVKD. This CDR3 reads CAISESKGDGRETQYF. The CDR3 DNA sequence: TGTGCCATCAGTGAGTCGAAGGGAGATGGGCGAGAGACCCAGTACTTC.

A note on this clone: One end of the junction varies from germline; a read error may be responsible. This sequence joins TRBV4-3 and TRBJ2-7, with D perhaps matching TRBD1 (5 bases). The CDR3 contains 13 residues. Germline V gene sequence: CDR1 LGHNA, CDR2 YSLEER. The DNA for the CDR3 is TGCGCCAGCAGCCCAGGGCCGGGCTACGAGCAGTACTTT. Encoded protein: CASSPGPGYEQYF.

The J gene is TRBJ1-5, the V gene TRBV6-5; D is possibly TRBD1 (6 bases). Germline V gives CDR1 MNHEY, CDR2 SVGAGI. The CDR3 extends over 15 amino acids. Trimming shortened V by 2 bases and J by 6 bases, and 14 bases separated the two germline ends. The CDR3 sequence: CASSYTPGAGQPQHF. CDR3 coding DNA: TGTGCCAGCAGTTACACACCAGGGGCGGGTCAGCCCCAGCATTTT.

This chain joins TRBV14 and TRBJ2-5; D is unclear. V was shortened by 0 bases and J by 7 bases, with 6 bases between the two germline ends. This CDR3 is built from 12 residues. Germline V gives CDR1 SGHDN, CDR2 FVKESK. CDR3 loop: CASSQDPRTQYF. The DNA of the CDR3 is TGTGCCAGCAGCCAAGATCCGCGGACCCAGTACTTC. Complete variable domain (other parts from reference TRBV14 and TRBJ2-5): EAGVTQFPSHSVIEKGQTVTLRCDPISGHDNLYWYRRVMGKEIKFLLHFVKESKQDESGMPNNRFLAERTGGTYSTLKVQPAELEDSGVYFCASSQDPRTQYFGPGTRLLVL.

V and J are TRBV5-4 and TRBJ2-2; 10 bases match TRBD1. The germline V gene has CDR1 SGHNT and CDR2 YYREEE (reference sequence). V shed 4 bases and J 5 bases; nucleotides not matched to a gene: 5. The CDR3 totals 15 residues. CDR3 coding DNA: TGTGCCAGCAGCGAGACAGGGGGCCGGACCGGGGAGCTGTTTTTT. Its translation is CASSETGGRTGELFF.

This chain links TRBV7-3 with TRBJ1-1; D uncertain. Trimming cost V 5 bases and J 4 bases, with 11 bases left between them. Looked up from germline, CDR1 is SGHTA and CDR2 is FQGTGA. This CDR3 spans 13 amino acids. CDR3 DNA: TGTGCCAGCAGCCAAGAGCGGGGCACTGAAGCTTTCTTT. Translating gives CASSQERGTEAFF.

This rearrangement joins TRBV9 to TRBJ1-4, with D maybe TRBD1 (5 bases). The V and J ends lost 0 bases and 5 bases respectively, with 11 bases between them. Germline CDR1 and CDR2: SGDLS and YYNGEE. The CDR3 is 15 amino acids. CDR3 nucleotides: TGTGCCAGCAGCGTAGGGGGCAGGGCCAATGAAAAACTGTTTTTT. This codes for CASSVGGRANEKLFF.

The rearrangement links TRBV18 to TRBJ2-7; 9 positions match TRBD2. Germline-derived CDR1 and CDR2 are KGHSH and LQKENI. The junction had 7 bases not matched to a gene; V was cut back by 3 bases and J by 1 base. CDR3 length: 16 residues. DNA of the CDR3: TGTGCCAGCTCACCCATCTCCGCGGGGGGGTCCTACGAGCAGTACTTC. The encoded protein is CASSPISAGGSYEQYF.

The J gene is TRBJ1-1, the V gene TRBV4-3; a weak D match, TRBD1 (5 bases). The CDR3 extends over 16 amino acids. The germline CDR1 and CDR2 sequences are LGHNA and YSLEER. V was shortened by 4 bases and J by 3 bases, with 18 bases between the two germline ends. CDR3 region: CASSPSLPGGYTEAFF. CDR3 DNA: TGCGCCAGCAGCCCCTCCCTACCCGGGGGTTACACTGAAGCTTTCTTT.

A single count supports this clone. The CDR3 loop reads CASSLTQTSYEQYF. For the CDR3, the DNA is TGTGCCAGCAGCTTAACACAGACCTCCTACGAGCAGTACTTC. The chain joins TRBV7-2 to TRBJ2-7; D ambiguous. Germline-derived CDR1 and CDR2 are SGHTA and FQGNSA. CDR3 length equals 14 residues. Trimming pared 2 bases from V and 0 bases from J, leaving 8 bases between.

The chain is built from TRBV25-1 and TRBJ1-2; a weak D match, TRBD1 (5 bases). The CDR3 is 12 amino acids. Trimming shortened V by 2 bases and J by 8 bases, and 9 bases separated the two germline ends. Germline V CDR1 and CDR2: MGHDK, SYGVNS. The CDR3 DNA reads as TGTGCCAGCAGTGAAGGACATCGAGGCTACACCTTC. It encodes CASSEGHRGYTF.

The chain employs TRBV11-2 and TRBJ2-1; D not certain. CDR3 length equals 14 residues. Between the trimmed V and J ends, which lost 5 bases and 4 bases, there was a span of 12 bases. Germline CDR1 is SGHAT and CDR2 is FQNNGV. CDR3 sequence: CASSPVSIYNEQFF. In nucleotides, the CDR3 is TGTGCCAGCAGCCCAGTCTCGATTTACAATGAGCAGTTCTTC.

J is TRBJ2-5 and V is TRBV4-1; 14 bases map to TRBD2. CDR1 and CDR2 (germline): MGHRA, YSYEKL. The CDR3 loop spans 17 amino acids. V dropped 1 base and J dropped 5; count of bases not matched to a gene: 6. This CDR3 is CASSQASTSGGAETQYF. The CDR3 DNA follows: TGCGCCAGCAGCCAAGCCTCGACTAGCGGGGGGGCCGAGACCCAGTACTTC.

The chain uses TRBV4-3 and TRBJ1-1; tentative D call: TRBD1 (6 bases). Germline V gene sequence: CDR1 LGHNA, CDR2 YSLEER. V was cut by 1 base and J by 0 bases, with 12 bases left in between. The CDR3 runs 16 residues. This CDR3 reads CASSQGAGEMNTEAFF. The DNA for the CDR3 is TGCGCCAGCAGCCAAGGGGCAGGGGAGATGAACACTGAAGCTTTCTTT.

The chain is built from TRBV10-3 and TRBJ2-5, with D unresolved. CDR1 and CDR2 from the germline V gene are ENHRY and SYGVKD. V gave up 5 bases and J gave up 5 bases, with 18 bases separating them. The CDR3 has 15 amino acids. In DNA form, the CDR3 reads TGTGCCATCAGTCAAAGTGGTGACGGCGGTGAGACCCAGTACTTC. This sequence encodes CAISQSGDGGETQYF.

This clone was seen once. This chain joins TRBV9 and TRBJ1-2; D is ambiguous. Germline V lookup: CDR1 SGDLS, CDR2 YYNGEE. Trimming stripped 1 base from V and 2 bases from J, with 9 bases between. This CDR3 contains 14 residues. This CDR3 reads CASSVLGSNYGYTF. In DNA form, the CDR3 reads TGTGCCAGCAGCGTATTGGGCAGCAACTATGGCTACACCTTC.

This clone was found once. The genes are TRBV6-5 and TRBJ1-1; D uncertain. Between the trimmed V and J ends, which lost 7 bases and 5 bases, there was a span of 8 bases. The length of the CDR3 is 11 residues. The germline CDR1 and CDR2 sequences are MNHEY and SVGAGI. The CDR3 loop is CASIRRTEAFF. CDR3 DNA sequence: TGTGCCAGCATTAGGAGGACTGAAGCTTTCTTT.

The chain uses TRBV28 and TRBJ2-5; TRBD1 is a possible D gene (7 bases). Trimming shortened V by 6 bases and J by 4 bases, and 18 bases separated the two germline ends. Germline values: CDR1 MDHEN, CDR2 SYDVKM. The CDR3 contains 15 residues. The CDR3 nucleotides are TGTGCCAGCAGCTCCCCTCAGGGGGGCAGAGAGACCCAGTACTTC. Translating it yields CASSSPQGGRETQYF.

The chain recombines TRBV29-1 with TRBJ1-1; D is ambiguous. Germline loops: CDR1 SQVTM, CDR2 ANQGSEA. V was shortened by 7 bases and J by 1 base, with 7 bases between the two germline ends. The CDR3 extends over 11 amino acids. CDR3 region: CSARRNTEAFF. Here the CDR3 DNA reads TGCAGCGCCCGTCGGAACACTGAAGCTTTCTTT.

The chain recombines TRBV30 with TRBJ1-1; 8 nucleotides line up with TRBD1. The ends lost 2 bases at V and 8 bases at J; junction bases unmatched: 7. CDR1 GTSNPN and CDR2 SVGIG come from the germline V gene (reference sequence). The CDR3 loop spans 13 amino acids. Here the CDR3 reads CAWSISRTGEAFF. CDR3 nucleotides: TGTGCCTGGAGTATATCAAGGACAGGGGAAGCTTTCTTT.

This clone was recorded only once. The chain has TRBV5-4 and TRBJ2-2, with 8 bases aligning to TRBD1. Trimming took 2 bases from V and 0 from J; bases not matched to a gene: 0. Germline lookup yields CDR1 SGHNT and CDR2 YYREEE (reference sequence). The CDR3 runs to 15 residues. The CDR3 loop is CASSLQGANTGELFF. Written as DNA, the CDR3 is TGTGCCAGCAGCTTACAGGGGGCGAACACCGGGGAGCTGTTTTTT. The full variable domain, completed using reference TRBV5-4 and TRBJ2-2, is ETGVTQSPTHLIKTRGQQVTLRCSSQSGHNTVSWYQQALGQGPQFIFQYYREEENGRGNFPPRFSGLQFPNYSSELNVNALELDDSALYLCASSLQGANTGELFFGEGSRLTVL.

This clone was detected only once. The V call is TRBV9, the J call TRBJ2-7, with 9 bases matching TRBD2. The trim removed 0 bases at V and 6 bases at J, leaving 4 bases unmatched. Germline CDR1 reads SGDLS; CDR2 reads YYNGEE. CDR3 size: 14 residues. CDR3 coding DNA: TGTGCCAGCAGCGTAGGAGGACTAGCGTCCGAGCAGTACTTC. Amino acid sequence: CASSVGGLASEQYF.

J is TRBJ2-7 and V is TRBV5-6, with unresolved D. V was clipped by 0 bases and J by 0 bases, with 13 bases between them. The CDR3 covers 16 residues. CDR1 SGHDT and CDR2 YYEEEE come from the germline V gene. The chain's CDR3 is CASSLGGQVPSYEQYF. DNA of the CDR3: TGTGCCAGCAGCTTGGGCGGTCAAGTCCCCTCCTACGAGCAGTACTTC. Variable domain in full (rest from reference TRBV5-6 and TRBJ2-7): DAGVTQSPTHLIKTRGQQVTLRCSPKSGHDTVSWYQQALGQGPQFIFQYYEEEERQRGNFPDRFSGHQFPNYSSELNVNALLLGDSALYLCASSLGGQVPSYEQYFGPGTRLTVT.

The chain is built from TRBV28 and TRBJ1-4, with D possibly TRBD1 on 6 matching bases. V lost 1 base and J 10 bases, leaving 19 bases between the germline ends. The CDR3 is 16 residues long. CDR1 is MDHEN, CDR2 SYDVKM, per germline. The CDR3 DNA follows: TGTGCCAGCAGTTTATCTCAGACAGGATTTGACGGAAAACTGTTTTTT. Protein product: CASSLSQTGFDGKLFF.

The V and J genes are TRBV15 and TRBJ2-7; TRBD1 is a possible D gene (5 bases). The V gene's germline CDR1 is LNHNV and CDR2 YYDKDF (reference sequence). This CDR3 comprises 12 residues. Trimming left V 6 bases short and J 3 bases short, with 9 bases between. CDR3 DNA sequence: TGTGCCACCAGGGCAGGGAACTACGAGCAGTACTTC. It specifies CATRAGNYEQYF.

V gene TRBV30 combines with J gene TRBJ1-5; D not resolved. Per the germline V gene, CDR1 is GTSNPN and CDR2 is SVGIG (reference sequence). V lost 0 bases and J lost 1, with 13 bases in between. The CDR3 is 16 amino acids. The CDR3 nucleotides are TGTGCCTGGAGTGTAGCTCGGGGTGGGAGCAATCAGCCCCAGCATTTT. It translates to CAWSVARGGSNQPQHF.